Shown below are 23 T cell receptor beta chains from a single sample sequenced in a study of T cell changes during pregnancy in multiple sclerosis. Produced via immunoSEQ multiplex PCR; TCRdb's table is partial and in-frame only. Of roughly 58,000 clones in the sample, under 95% were seen once. The starting material was CD8+ T cells from peripheral blood mononuclear cells, obtained before pregnancy. These TCRs come from a female donor with multiple sclerosis, enrolled in a pregnancy study.

The chain carries TRBV20-1 and TRBJ1-3; D unclear. This CDR3 spans 11 amino acids. Germline V gene sequence: CDR1 DFQATT, CDR2 SNEGSKA (reference sequence). With 2 bases removed from V and 6 bases from J, the gap between germline ends came to 5 bases. CDR3: CSARWLNTIYF. The CDR3 DNA is TGCAGTGCTAGATGGCTAAACACCATATATTTT.

This chain uses TRBV14 with TRBJ2-7; 7 positions match TRBD2. CDR3 length equals 15 residues. Unmatched junction bases numbered 9, after V lost 5 bases and J lost 2 bases. Germline-derived CDR1 and CDR2 are SGHDN and FVKESK. CDR3 sequence reads: CASSAGWGTTYEQYF. The CDR3 nucleotides are TGTGCCAGCAGCGCGGGCTGGGGGACTACCTACGAGCAGTACTTC.

The rearrangement joins TRBV9 to TRBJ2-3; 9 bases are a match to TRBD2. Germline CDR1 SGDLS, CDR2 YYNGEE. Unmatched junction bases numbered 6, after V lost 0 bases and J lost 4 bases. The CDR3 extends over 16 amino acids. CDR3 nucleotides: TGTGCCAGCAGCGTAGGTGCGGGGGGGGGTCCAGATACGCAGTATTTT. Its translation is CASSVGAGGGPDTQYF.

V is TRBV19 and J is TRBJ1-3, with D hard to call. V lost 0 bases, J lost 3 bases, and 6 bases lay in between. The CDR3 spans 14 residues. CDR1 LNHDA and CDR2 SQIVND come from the germline V gene (reference sequence). DNA of the CDR3: TGTGCCAGTAGTATAGACGCAGGTGGAAACACCATATATTTT. Its translation: CASSIDAGGNTIYF.

This rearrangement joins TRBV6-5 to TRBJ2-3; perhaps TRBD2 as D (6 bases). This CDR3 contains 15 residues. CDR1 and CDR2 (germline): MNHEY, SVGAGI. V was clipped by 6 bases and J by 2 bases, with 15 bases between them. The DNA for the CDR3 is TGTGCCAGCAGGGCCTACGCGGGGACCACAGATACGCAGTATTTT. It is translated as CASRAYAGTTDTQYF.

This chain links TRBV29-1 with TRBJ1-1; D possibly corresponds to TRBD1 (6 bases). The CDR3 contains 13 residues. CDR1 is SQVTM and CDR2 is ANQGSEA in the germline V gene. V gave up 0 bases and J gave up 4 bases, with 9 bases separating them. This CDR3 is CSVEDIGGTEAFF. Here the CDR3 DNA reads TGCAGCGTTGAAGATATAGGGGGCACTGAAGCTTTCTTT.

This clone was detected only once. The gene calls are TRBV9 and TRBJ2-7; 7 bases line up with TRBD2. Germline CDR1 and CDR2: SGDLS and YYNGEE. CDR3 length equals 15 residues. Unmatched junction bases numbered 7, after V lost 4 bases and J lost 0 bases. CDR3 region: CASSPHGGSSYEQYF. CDR3 coding DNA: TGTGCCAGCAGCCCCCACGGGGGGTCCTCCTACGAGCAGTACTTC.

The rearrangement links TRBV30 to TRBJ2-3; D is perhaps TRBD2 (5 bases). Germline V gene sequence: CDR1 GTSNPN, CDR2 SVGIG (reference sequence). V shed 0 bases and J shed 6 bases, with 16 bases lying between them. The CDR3 runs to 15 residues. The CDR3 bases are TGTGCCTGGAGTGTACGAGGACTCGGAGTGGATACGCAGTATTTT. This encodes CAWSVRGLGVDTQYF.

V is TRBV4-3 and J is TRBJ1-5; 8 bases line up with TRBD1. The germline V gene encodes CDR1 LGHNA and CDR2 YSLEER. J gave up 0 bases and V 0 bases, and 16 bases lay outside the gene matches. The CDR3 has 21 residues. CDR3 coding DNA: TGCGCCAGCAGCCAAGATCTCCTTTCTCCAGGGGGCCCTCTTAGCAATCAGCCCCAGCATTTT. Residues: CASSQDLLSPGGPLSNQPQHF.

This chain links TRBV7-9 with TRBJ2-3; 9 bases agree with TRBD1. Trimming removed 4 bases from V and 4 bases from J; junction bases left unmatched: 9. The germline V gene encodes CDR1 SEHNR and CDR2 FQNEAQ (reference sequence). There are 16 residues in the CDR3. CDR3 DNA sequence: TGTGCCAGCAGCTCAGGACAGGGGATCGGAGCAGATACGCAGTATTTT. Translation gives CASSSGQGIGADTQYF.

The chain uses TRBV6-1 and TRBJ1-5, with a weak D call TRBD1 (5 bases). This CDR3 comprises 15 residues. Trimming took 7 bases from V and 4 from J, leaving 17 bases between them. Per the germline V gene, CDR1 is MNHNS and CDR2 is SASEGT. The CDR3 protein is CASTVGGWANQPQHF. In DNA, the CDR3 is TGTGCCAGCACAGTCGGGGGATGGGCAAATCAGCCCCAGCATTTT.

The V call is TRBV9, the J call TRBJ2-1; possible D gene TRBD2, 5 bases. Trimming removed 3 bases from V and 0 bases from J, with 10 bases in between. This CDR3 region has 15 residues. CDR1 is SGDLS and CDR2 is YYNGEE in the germline V gene. In nucleotides, the CDR3 is TGTGCCAGCAGCGCCGGGCTAGCCTCCTACAATGAGCAGTTCTTC. Amino acids: CASSAGLASYNEQFF. Supplemented by reference TRBV9 and TRBJ2-1, the full variable domain reads DSGVTQTPKHLITATGQRVTLRCSPRSGDLSVYWYQQSLDQGLQFLIQYYNGEERAKGNILERFSAQQFPDLHSELNLSSLELGDSALYFCASSAGLASYNEQFFGPGTRLTVL.

This chain connects TRBV6-1 to TRBJ2-7; the match to TRBD2 covers 9 bases. Germline assignment: CDR1 MNHNS and CDR2 SASEGT. Germline trimming cut 4 bases from V and 3 bases from J; bases unmatched to any gene: 7. The CDR3 covers 15 residues. In DNA form, the CDR3 reads TGTGCCAGCAGTGCCTGGCTAGCGGGGCACTACGAGCAGTACTTC. Amino acid sequence: CASSAWLAGHYEQYF.

CDR3 in amino acids: CASSFPGVSSTDTQYF. The CDR3 DNA reads as TGTGCCAGCAGCTTTCCGGGGGTGTCTAGCACAGATACGCAGTATTTT. J is TRBJ2-3 and V is TRBV5-5; a possible D gene is TRBD2 (6 bases). Trimming shortened V by 2 bases and J by 0 bases, and 13 bases separated the two germline ends. This CDR3 has 16 amino acids. CDR1 is SGHKS, CDR2 YYEKEE, per germline (reference sequence).

This clone was counted a single time. This chain uses TRBV7-2 with TRBJ1-5; D remains unclear. Germline loops: CDR1 SGHTA, CDR2 FQGNSA. This CDR3 is built from 12 residues. Trimming removed 5 bases from V and 7 bases from J, with 9 bases in between. The CDR3 region is CASSLDSQPQHF. In nucleotides, the CDR3 is TGTGCCAGCAGCCTCGATAGCCAGCCCCAGCATTTT.

This clone was counted a single time. V is TRBV19 and J is TRBJ2-3; 8 positions match TRBD2. V shed 3 bases and J 3 bases; nucleotides not matched to a gene: 5. CDR1 LNHDA and CDR2 SQIVND come from the germline V gene (reference sequence). The CDR3 contains 15 residues. CDR3 in amino acids: CASSIPAGGTDTQYF. Written as DNA, the CDR3 is TGTGCCAGTAGTATCCCCGCGGGGGGAACAGATACGCAGTATTTT.

This clone has just a few counts. The CDR3, as DNA: TGTGCCAGTAGTCCCCAGGGATCTGAAGCTTTCTTT. Encoded protein: CASSPQGSEAFF. This chain uses TRBV19 with TRBJ1-1, with a possible D match to TRBD1 (5 bases). This CDR3 comprises 12 residues. V lost 5 bases and J lost 6, with 10 bases in between. CDR1 is LNHDA and CDR2 is SQIVND in the germline V gene (reference sequence). Drawing the rest from reference TRBV19 and TRBJ1-1, the complete variable domain is DGGITQSPKYLFRKEGQNVTLSCEQNLNHDAMYWYRQDPGQGLRLIYYSQIVNDFQKGDIAEGYSVSREKKESFPLTVTSAQKNPTAFYLCASSPQGSEAFFGQGTRLTVV.

The chain has TRBV5-6 and TRBJ1-5; TRBD1 might be the D (6 bases). The CDR3 contains 12 residues. V lost 4 bases to trimming and J lost 7 bases, with 9 bases between them. From germline, CDR1 is SGHDT and CDR2 YYEEEE. CDR3 sequence reads: CASSAGDQPQHF. The CDR3 DNA follows: TGTGCCAGCAGCGCAGGGGACCAGCCCCAGCATTTT.

J is TRBJ2-1 and V is TRBV7-6; 8 positions agree with TRBD2. The junction had 10 bases not matched to a gene; V was cut back by 2 bases and J by 4 bases. Looked up from germline, CDR1 is SGHVS and CDR2 is FNYEAQ. The CDR3 contains 17 residues. Here the CDR3 DNA reads TGTGCCAGCAGCTTAAGAGTCCCGGGGGGGGCTTACAATGAGCAGTTCTTC. Its protein is CASSLRVPGGAYNEQFF.

The chain has TRBV27 and TRBJ1-1; 7 nucleotides agree with TRBD1. This CDR3 comprises 13 residues. Germline CDR1 MNHEY, CDR2 SMNVEV (reference sequence). Germline trimming cut 8 bases from V and 4 bases from J; bases unmatched to any gene: 7. The CDR3 DNA sequence: TGTGCCAGCGGACTACAGGGGAGCACTGAAGCTTTCTTT. It specifies CASGLQGSTEAFF.

The genes are TRBV7-9 and TRBJ2-5, with TRBD1 identical over 9 bases. The V and J ends lost 5 bases and 5 bases, in that order; junction bases with no gene match: 12. Germline loops: CDR1 SEHNR, CDR2 FQNEAQ (reference sequence). This CDR3 is built from 16 residues. The CDR3 DNA reads TGTGCCAGCAGCCACAACAGGGGGCAAGAGTGGGAGACCCAGTACTTC. As protein: CASSHNRGQEWETQYF.

The CDR3 reads CASSQAAGMDYGYTF. CDR3 DNA: TGTGCCAGCAGCCAAGCGGCAGGGATGGACTATGGCTACACCTTC. V and J are TRBV4-2 and TRBJ1-2; a possible D gene is TRBD1 (5 bases). V shed 1 base and J shed 3 bases, with 12 bases lying between them. CDR1 and CDR2 from the germline V gene are LGHNA and YNFKEQ. CDR3 length: 15 residues.

The J gene is TRBJ2-1, the V gene TRBV2, with TRBD2 as a possible D gene (5 bases). Germline CDR1 and CDR2: SNHLY and FYNNEI. With 11 bases removed from V and 9 bases from J, the gap between germline ends came to 26 bases. The CDR3 consists of 15 residues. The CDR3 loop reads CARMLGERGEGEQFF. As DNA, the CDR3 is TGTGCCCGAATGTTAGGAGAACGGGGTGAGGGTGAGCAGTTCTTC.